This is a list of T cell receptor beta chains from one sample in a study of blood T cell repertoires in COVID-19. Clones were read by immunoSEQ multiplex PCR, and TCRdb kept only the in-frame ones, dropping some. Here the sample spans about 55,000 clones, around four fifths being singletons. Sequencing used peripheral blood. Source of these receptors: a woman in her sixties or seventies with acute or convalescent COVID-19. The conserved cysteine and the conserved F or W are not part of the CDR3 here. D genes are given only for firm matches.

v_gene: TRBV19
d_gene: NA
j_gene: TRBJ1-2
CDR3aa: ASSMGHYYGYT

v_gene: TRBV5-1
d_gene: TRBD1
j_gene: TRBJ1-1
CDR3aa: ASSSWTGNTEAF

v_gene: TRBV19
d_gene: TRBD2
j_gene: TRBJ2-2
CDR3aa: ASSGDYLNTGELF

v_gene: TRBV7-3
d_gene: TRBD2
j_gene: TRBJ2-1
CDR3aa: ASSPGGTSGSRGEQF

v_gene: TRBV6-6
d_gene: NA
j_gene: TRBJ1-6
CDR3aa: ASIRVEESPLH

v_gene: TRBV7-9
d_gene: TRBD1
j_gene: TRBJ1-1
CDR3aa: ASSLGQGNRLNTEAF

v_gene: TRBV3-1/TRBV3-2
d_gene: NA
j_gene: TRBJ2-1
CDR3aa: ASSQVMNEQF

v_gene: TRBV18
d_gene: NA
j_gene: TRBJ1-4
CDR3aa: ASSPRGLDEKLF

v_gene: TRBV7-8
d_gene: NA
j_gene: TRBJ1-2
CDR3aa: ASSYSGYSSYGYT

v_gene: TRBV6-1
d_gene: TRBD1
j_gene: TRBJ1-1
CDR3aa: ASSEEDRGKAF

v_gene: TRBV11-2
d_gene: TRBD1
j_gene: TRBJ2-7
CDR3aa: ASSRTGLVEQY

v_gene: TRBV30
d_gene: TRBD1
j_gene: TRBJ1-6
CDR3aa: AWNRGGQNSPLH

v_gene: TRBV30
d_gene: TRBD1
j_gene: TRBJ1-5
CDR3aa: AWSVAGGQPQH

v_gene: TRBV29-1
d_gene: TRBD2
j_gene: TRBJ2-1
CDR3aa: SVGTSGSLDEQF

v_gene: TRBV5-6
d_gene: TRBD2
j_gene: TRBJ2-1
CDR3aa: ASSEFSGMEYNEQF

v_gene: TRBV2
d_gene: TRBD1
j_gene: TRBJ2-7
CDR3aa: ASSVDRDREQY

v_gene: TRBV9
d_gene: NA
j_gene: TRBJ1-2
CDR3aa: ASSVSGRVNYGYT

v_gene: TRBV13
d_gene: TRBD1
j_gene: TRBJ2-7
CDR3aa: ASSSVQGAFHEQY

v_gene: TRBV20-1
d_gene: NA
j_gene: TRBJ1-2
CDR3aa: SAVYRYGYT

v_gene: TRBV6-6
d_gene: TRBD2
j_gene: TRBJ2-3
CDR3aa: ASSRGLAGGGTDTQY

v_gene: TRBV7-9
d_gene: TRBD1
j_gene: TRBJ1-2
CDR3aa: ASSWDSDYGYT

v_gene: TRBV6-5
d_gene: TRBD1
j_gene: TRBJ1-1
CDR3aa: ASTTQTGLSTEAF

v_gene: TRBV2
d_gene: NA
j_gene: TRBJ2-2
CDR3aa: ASSVEAELF

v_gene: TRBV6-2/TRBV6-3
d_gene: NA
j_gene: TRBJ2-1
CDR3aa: ASSYGPTNEQF

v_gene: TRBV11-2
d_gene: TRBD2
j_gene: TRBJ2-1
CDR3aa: ASSLDRGEGLDNEQF

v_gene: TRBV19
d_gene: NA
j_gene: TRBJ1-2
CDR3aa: ASSIRPGGLDGYT

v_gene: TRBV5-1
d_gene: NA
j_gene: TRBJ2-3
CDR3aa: ASSALWGDRPQDTQY

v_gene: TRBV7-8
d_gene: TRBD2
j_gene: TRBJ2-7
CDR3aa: ASSSRLAGASEQY

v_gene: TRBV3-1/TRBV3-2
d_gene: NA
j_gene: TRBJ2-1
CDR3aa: ASSQRDNNEQF

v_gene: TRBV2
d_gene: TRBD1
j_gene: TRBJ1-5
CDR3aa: ASSRTGGDDQPQH

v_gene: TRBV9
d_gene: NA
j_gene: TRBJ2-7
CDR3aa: ASSVGTESSYEQY

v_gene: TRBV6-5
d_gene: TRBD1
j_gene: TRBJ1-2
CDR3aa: ASSGTGYGYT

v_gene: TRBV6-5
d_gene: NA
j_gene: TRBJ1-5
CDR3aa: ASDGTYNQPQH

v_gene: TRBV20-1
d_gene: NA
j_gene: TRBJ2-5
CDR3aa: SVGETQY

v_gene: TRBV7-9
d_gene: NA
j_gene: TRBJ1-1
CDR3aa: ASSSGGNTEAF

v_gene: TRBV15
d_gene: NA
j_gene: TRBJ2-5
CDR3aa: ATSNLETQY

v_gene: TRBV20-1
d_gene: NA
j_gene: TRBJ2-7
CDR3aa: RAVQGNEQY

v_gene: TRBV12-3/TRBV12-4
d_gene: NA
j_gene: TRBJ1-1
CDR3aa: VSRAVAGLGAF

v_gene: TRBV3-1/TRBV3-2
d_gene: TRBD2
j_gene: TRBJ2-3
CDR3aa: ASSHATVREGSTDTQY

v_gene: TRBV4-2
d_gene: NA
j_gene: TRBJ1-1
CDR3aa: ASSPLTGLNTEAF

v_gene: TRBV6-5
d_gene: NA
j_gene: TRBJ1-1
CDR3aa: ASNLGTLRDEAF

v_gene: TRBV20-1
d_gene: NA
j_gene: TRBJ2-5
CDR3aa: SASRGSQETQY